The 20 T cell receptor beta chains listed next were all sequenced from one sample in a study of shared clonotypes between healthy human individuals. Here immunoSEQ multiplex PCR was the method, and the copy in TCRdb shows in-frame clones only, minus some. The data contain some 470,000 clones, over 60% of them seen just once; the ten biggest clones take up over 10%. Sequencing was performed on PBMCs. These receptor sequences come from a middle-aged woman in good health. Some clones in this sample may be carry-over from other donors' samples.

Concerning this clone: With only one base between it and a far larger clone, this is likely a read error. This sample includes further DNA sequences coding for the same CDR3. The chain links TRBV4-3 to TRBJ1-1; possibly TRBD1 for D (5 bases). The CDR3 is made up of 14 amino acids. The V gene's germline CDR1 is LGHNA and CDR2 YSLEER. V was cut by 4 bases and J by 1 base, with 10 bases left in between. The CDR3 DNA sequence: TGCGCCAGCAGCCTCACAGGCGGGAACACTGAAGCTTTCTTT. This gives the protein CASSLTGGNTEAFF.

Notes on this clone: A much bigger clone sits one base away, suggesting this may be a read error. This chain links TRBV7-9 with TRBJ1-2; TRBD1 aligns across 8 bases. The CDR3 consists of 13 residues. Germline V gene data show CDR1 as SEHNR and CDR2 as FQNEAQ (reference sequence). V lost 2 bases, J lost 4 bases, and 0 bases stayed unmatched. The CDR3 DNA follows: TGTGCCAGCAGCTTACAGGGGGCCTATGGCTACACCTTC. Residues: CASSLQGAYGYTF. Combining the CDR3 with reference TRBV7-9 and TRBJ1-2 gives the whole variable domain DTGVSQNPRHKITKRGQNVTFRCDPISEHNRLYWYRQTLGQGPEFLTYFQNEAQLEKSRLLSDRFSAERPKGSFSTLEIQRTEQGDSAMYLCASSLQGAYGYTFGSGTRLTVV.

This clone was counted between two and nine times. This sequence joins TRBV7-2 and TRBJ2-5; D not certain. The J call is in doubt because the DNA end fits TRBJ2-7 better. Germline lookup yields CDR1 SGHTA and CDR2 FQGNSA. The CDR3 is 16 amino acids. In DNA form, the CDR3 reads TGTGCCAGCAGCCCCGCGCTTCGTTGGGATTCCTACGAGCAGTACTTC. Translation gives CASSPALRWDSYEQYF.

The chain couples TRBV14 to TRBJ1-2; D is uncertain. The ends were cut back, 4 bases at V and 2 bases at J, with 8 bases in the middle. Germline assignment: CDR1 SGHDN and CDR2 FVKESK. The CDR3 extends over 13 amino acids. This CDR3 reads CASSPTANYGYTF. As DNA, the CDR3 is TGTGCCAGCAGCCCTACAGCCAACTATGGCTACACCTTC.

This clone turned up a few times. The chain links TRBV5-1 to TRBJ2-7; tentative D call: TRBD2 (5 bases). Germline lookup yields CDR1 SGHRS and CDR2 YFSETQ. CDR3 length: 15 residues. Trimming removed 4 bases at V and 0 bases at J, with 14 bases between. This CDR3 reads CASSKAELSSYEQYF. The DNA for the CDR3 is TGCGCCAGCAGCAAAGCGGAGCTGAGCTCCTACGAGCAGTACTTC.

The chain joins TRBV11-1 to TRBJ2-5; D gene ambiguous. Germline V gene data show CDR1 as SGHAT and CDR2 as FQDESV (reference sequence). Deletions cut 5 bases from V and 5 bases from J, with 15 bases between. The CDR3 totals 14 residues. CDR3 bases: TGTGCCAGCAGCCCGAGGATGGGATTCGAGACCCAGTACTTC. Amino acids: CASSPRMGFETQYF.

As for this clone: The identical CDR3 is also encoded by other nucleotide sequences in the sample. The chain combines TRBV30 with TRBJ1-2, with D possibly being TRBD1 (5 bases). This CDR3 comprises 12 residues. The germline CDR1 and CDR2 sequences are GTSNPN and SVGIG (reference sequence). V was pared by 0 bases and J by 8 bases, with 10 bases between. CDR3 in amino acids: CAWSVAGYGYTF. The CDR3, as DNA: TGTGCCTGGAGTGTAGCAGGGTACGGCTACACCTTC.

In this sample, this clone turned up once. The V and J genes are TRBV6-5 and TRBJ1-1; 7 nucleotides line up with TRBD1. Losses at the gene ends were 1 base for V and 1 base for J; bases not matched to a gene: 6. The germline V gene encodes CDR1 MNHEY and CDR2 SVGAGI. This CDR3 has 16 amino acids. The CDR3 bases are TGTGCCAGCAGTTACTATACAGGGGTTGCGAACACTGAAGCTTTCTTT. It codes for CASSYYTGVANTEAFF.

J is TRBJ1-2 and V is TRBV18; D call uncertain. The germline V gene encodes CDR1 KGHSH and CDR2 LQKENI. Trimming pared 1 base from V and 3 bases from J, leaving 6 bases between. CDR3 length: 13 residues. In nucleotides, the CDR3 is TGTGCCAGCTCACCACTAGAGCACTATGGCTACACCTTC. It encodes CASSPLEHYGYTF.

The chain employs TRBV28 and TRBJ2-1, with 8 bases matching TRBD1. There are 16 residues in the CDR3. V was pared by 5 bases and J by 3 bases, with 9 bases of the junction left unmatched. In germline, CDR1 is MDHEN, CDR2 SYDVKM. The CDR3 protein is CASSPFRGRLYNEQFF. The CDR3 coding sequence is TGTGCCAGCAGTCCCTTCAGGGGGCGCCTCTACAATGAGCAGTTCTTC.

V and J are TRBV28 and TRBJ1-1; unclear D gene. Trimming took off 5 bases at V and 1 base at J, with 14 bases between the two ends. The CDR3 totals 15 residues. The germline V gene encodes CDR1 MDHEN and CDR2 SYDVKM. The CDR3 here is CASSPPVGGNTEAFF. The DNA of the CDR3 is TGTGCCAGCAGTCCTCCTGTAGGTGGGAACACTGAAGCTTTCTTT.

This clone was counted between two and nine times. The genes are TRBV6-1 and TRBJ2-2; no firm D call. Looked up from germline, CDR1 is MNHNS and CDR2 is SASEGT. V gave up 7 bases and J gave up 5 bases, with 5 bases separating them. The CDR3 length is 11 residues. The CDR3 sequence: CASINTGELFF. The CDR3 DNA follows: TGTGCCAGCATTAATACCGGGGAGCTGTTTTTT.

The chain links TRBV11-2 to TRBJ2-5; 10 bases agree with TRBD1. From germline, CDR1 is SGHAT and CDR2 FQNNGV. V lost 5 bases, J lost 0 bases, and 6 bases stayed unmatched. This CDR3 region has 16 residues. CDR3 nucleotide sequence: TGTGCCAGCAGCCGGGGACAGGGGACATACCAAGAGACCCAGTACTTC. Translating gives CASSRGQGTYQETQYF.

The chain combines TRBV2 with TRBJ1-5; D perhaps matches TRBD1 (5 bases). This CDR3 comprises 14 residues. V lost 5 bases and J 5 bases, leaving 13 bases between the germline ends. Looked up from germline, CDR1 is SNHLY and CDR2 is FYNNEI. This CDR3 reads CASSPGTLYQPQHF. In DNA form, the CDR3 reads TGTGCCAGCAGTCCCGGGACGCTCTATCAGCCCCAGCATTTT.

The chain has TRBV5-1 and TRBJ2-6, with D maybe TRBD1 (6 bases). Trimming left V 0 bases short and J 1 base short, with 11 bases between. The CDR3 totals 17 residues. CDR1 is SGHRS and CDR2 is YFSETQ in the germline V gene. In nucleotides, the CDR3 is TGCGCCAGCAGCTTGGCTCTACAGGGATCTGGGGCCAACGTCCTGACTTTC. The encoded protein is CASSLALQGSGANVLTF. Complete variable domain (other parts from reference TRBV5-1 and TRBJ2-6): KAGVTQTPRYLIKTRGQQVTLSCSPISGHRSVSWYQQTPGQGLQFLFEYFSETQRNKGNFPGRFSGRQFSNSRSEMNVSTLELGDSALYLCASSLALQGSGANVLTFGAGSRLTVL.

The chain employs TRBV25-1 and TRBJ1-4, with D perhaps TRBD1 (6 bases). This CDR3 region has 16 residues. The V end lost 3 bases, the J end lost 4 bases, and 15 bases lay between the germline ends. Germline V lookup: CDR1 MGHDK, CDR2 SYGVNS. CDR3 coding DNA: TGTGCCAGCAGTGAGAATCGGAGGGGGATTAATGAAAAACTGTTTTTT. Its protein is CASSENRRGINEKLFF.

Details on this clone: This may come from a read error, since a much larger clone is one base off. The rearrangement joins TRBV29-1 to TRBJ2-3; 9 bases match TRBD2. Trimming took 1 base from V and 5 from J; bases not matched to a gene: 13. Germline CDR1 reads SQVTM; CDR2 reads ANQGSEA. CDR3 length equals 17 residues. CDR3 coding DNA: TGCAGCGTTGAAGGGTTACCGACTAGCGGCCCGGTAGATACGCAGTATTTT. Residues: CSVEGLPTSGPVDTQYF.

The gene calls are TRBV6-5 and TRBJ2-5; 10 nucleotides match TRBD2. The DNA end is more similar to TRBJ2-7, so the J call may be wrong. The germline V gene encodes CDR1 MNHEY and CDR2 SVGAGI. The CDR3 spans 15 residues. The CDR3 region is CASSKLAGSSYEQYF. CDR3 DNA sequence: TGTGCCAGCAGTAAACTAGCGGGAAGCTCCTACGAGCAGTACTTC.

The V and J genes are TRBV11-1 and TRBJ1-1; perhaps TRBD1 as D (5 bases). In germline, CDR1 is SGHAT, CDR2 FQDESV (reference sequence). There are 17 residues in the CDR3. V was pared by 11 bases and J by 0 bases, with 25 bases between. In DNA form, the CDR3 reads TGTGCCTCCCGTGAGGGCGGGGCAGAGAGGATGAACACTGAAGCTTTCTTT. This sequence encodes CASREGGAERMNTEAFF. The complete variable domain, with remaining parts taken from reference TRBV11-1 and TRBJ1-1, reads EAEVAQSPRYKITEKSQAVAFWCDPISGHATLYWYRQILGQGPELLVQFQDESVVDDSQLPKDRFSAERLKGVDSTLKIQPAELGDSAMYLCASREGGAERMNTEAFFGQGTRLTVV.

On this clone: A far larger clone is only one base removed, so a read error is likely. This sample also contains other DNA sequences that code for the same CDR3. The rearrangement joins TRBV28 to TRBJ1-5, with D uncertain. The germline gives CDR1 MDHEN, CDR2 SYDVKM. CDR3 length: 16 amino acids. In nucleotides, the CDR3 is TGTGCTAGCAGTTTGACCAGCCGCATCCCAAATCAGCCCCAGCATTTT. This encodes CASSLTSRIPNQPQHF.